This is a list of T cell receptor beta chains from one sample in a study of shared clonotypes between healthy human individuals. Sequenced by immunoSEQ multiplex PCR; TCRdb stores in-frame clones only, minus some. Found here are about a million clones, more than 65% of them singletons; the top ten hold over 1.3%. The sample taken for sequencing was memory CD4+ T cells sorted from blood. These receptors all stem from a man aged 18 to 29 in good health. CDR3s include the opening cysteine and the closing phenylalanine or tryptophan. The D gene is left open where the match is weak. Size tells how often a clone was seen (once, few, many) or the class of an expanded clone, and some rows leave it out.

J,D,V,size,CDR3,DNA
TRBJ1-2,TRBD1,TRBV19,NA,CATGQGLYGYTF,TGTGCCACCGGACAGGGACTCTATGGCTACACCTTC
TRBJ2-3,TRBD2,TRBV6-1,NA,CASTKLARSTDTQYF,TGTGCCAGCACAAAACTAGCGAGAAGCACAGATACGCAGTATTTT
TRBJ2-5,NA,TRBV14,NA,CATGVTSETQYF,TGTGCCACGGGGGTTACGTCGGAGACCCAGTACTTC
TRBJ2-2,TRBD2,TRBV19,NA,CATLTGGGGMNTGELFF,TGTGCCACCCTTACGGGCGGCGGGGGGATGAACACCGGGGAGCTGTTTTTT
TRBJ1-5,NA,TRBV6-5,few,CASSLSMDQPQHF,TGTGCCAGCAGTCTTTCTATGGACCAGCCCCAGCATTTT
TRBJ2-2,NA,TRBV5-1,NA,CASSNSLTGELFF,TGCGCCAGCAGTAACAGTCTTACCGGGGAGCTGTTTTTT
TRBJ2-7,TRBD1,TRBV11-2,NA,CASSQNRGTQYF,TGTGCCAGCAGCCAAAACAGGGGTACGCAGTACTTC
TRBJ2-3,NA,TRBV10-3,once,CAISESRGGGGTDTQYF,TGTGCCATCAGTGAGTCGCGGGGTGGTGGTGGCACAGATACGCAGTATTTT
TRBJ1-5,NA,TRBV23-1,NA,CASSHLDRSNQPQHF,TGCGCCAGCAGTCATCTAGACAGGAGCAATCAGCCCCAGCATTTT
TRBJ2-1,NA,TRBV7-2,many,CASSLAWGVYNEQFF,TGTGCCAGCAGCTTAGCGTGGGGTGTATACAATGAGCAGTTCTTC
TRBJ1-6,NA,TRBV4-1,NA,CASSQDGAGSAYNSPLHF,TGCGCCAGCAGCCAAGATGGGGCGGGCTCGGCCTATAATTCACCCCTCCACTTT
TRBJ2-7,NA,TRBV6-6,NA,CATSGSDRGGEQYF,TGTGCCACCTCAGGATCCGACAGAGGGGGGGAGCAGTACTTC
TRBJ2-3,TRBD2,TRBV2,NA,CASRRDYPADTQYF,TGTGCCAGCAGACGGGACTACCCGGCAGATACGCAGTATTTT
TRBJ1-5,NA,TRBV6-6,NA,CASSYLVGANQPQHF,TGTGCCAGCAGTTACCTGGTTGGGGCCAATCAGCCCCAGCATTTT
TRBJ2-7,NA,TRBV21-1,NA,CASSKVVYEQYF,TGTGCCAGCAGCAAAGTTGTCTACGAGCAGTACTTC
TRBJ2-1,TRBD1,TRBV10-3,once,CAISPEAGGYNEQFF,TGTGCCATCAGCCCAGAGGCAGGGGGTTACAATGAGCAGTTCTTC
TRBJ1-1,NA,TRBV4-1,few,CASSPGWGGTEAFF,TGCGCCAGCAGCCCAGGGTGGGGAGGCACTGAAGCTTTCTTT
TRBJ1-6,NA,TRBV5-6,NA,CASSAGSYNSPLHF,TGTGCCAGCAGCGCAGGCTCCTATAATTCACCCCTCCACTTT
TRBJ2-1,NA,TRBV4-1,NA,CASSQGPGVTSYNEQFF,TGCGCCAGCAGCCAAGGACCGGGGGTGACCTCCTACAATGAGCAGTTCTTC
TRBJ2-7,NA,TRBV9,few,CASRFGEGRPYEQYF,TGTGCCAGCAGGTTTGGTGAAGGAAGGCCCTACGAGCAGTACTTC
TRBJ2-1,TRBD2,TRBV7-2,NA,CASSLGTSQGEQFF,TGTGCCAGCAGCTTAGGGACTAGCCAAGGCGAGCAGTTCTTC
TRBJ1-2,NA,TRBV5-4,NA,CASSADGNYGYTF,TGTGCCAGCAGCGCGGACGGTAACTATGGCTACACCTTC
TRBJ1-6,NA,TRBV7-8,NA,CASSSLWEPNSPLHF,TGTGCCAGCAGCAGCCTTTGGGAGCCGAATTCACCCCTCCACTTT
TRBJ1-2,TRBD1,TRBV4-1,NA,CASSQEVTGGVRGYTF,TGCGCCAGCAGCCAAGAAGTTACAGGGGGCGTCAGGGGCTACACCTTC
TRBJ2-5,NA,TRBV5-4,once,CASSSGTVQETQYF,TGTGCCAGCAGCTCTGGGACTGTTCAAGAGACCCAGTACTTC
TRBJ2-5,TRBD1,TRBV5-4,NA,CASSLGQGAGETQYF,TGTGCCAGCAGCTTGGGGCAGGGGGCGGGAGAGACCCAGTACTTC
TRBJ1-6,NA,TRBV7-6,NA,CASSWRDNSPLHF,TGTGCCAGCAGCTGGCGTGATAATTCACCCCTCCACTTT
TRBJ2-7,NA,TRBV18,NA,CASSPSLYEQYF,TGTGCCAGCTCACCATCTCTCTACGAGCAGTACTTC
TRBJ2-7,TRBD1,TRBV5-1,few,CASSLTGTGAYEQYF,TGCGCCAGCAGCTTAACCGGGACAGGAGCGTACGAGCAGTACTTC
TRBJ2-2,NA,TRBV5-1,NA,CASSLVEGSRELFF,TGCGCCAGCAGCTTGGTGGAGGGCTCCCGGGAGCTGTTTTTT
TRBJ2-5,TRBD2,TRBV2,NA,CASSSGRAVETQYF,TGTGCCAGCAGTAGCGGGAGGGCCGTGGAGACCCAGTACTTC
TRBJ1-4,TRBD1,TRBV6-1,NA,CASSDRGGEKLFF,TGTGCCAGCAGCGACAGGGGTGGGGAAAAACTGTTTTTT
TRBJ1-5,NA,TRBV10-3,NA,CAISESQQHNQPQHF,TGTGCCATCAGTGAGTCGCAACAGCACAATCAGCCCCAGCATTTT
TRBJ2-3,TRBD2,TRBV9,NA,CASSVGLAGVRDTQYF,TGTGCCAGCAGCGTAGGACTAGCGGGAGTAAGGGATACGCAGTATTTT
TRBJ1-3,NA,TRBV7-2,few,CASTGRRGPGNTIYF,TGTGCCAGCACCGGACGCCGGGGCCCAGGAAACACCATATATTTT